The T cell receptor beta chain under discussion was sequenced for a study of T cell responses to AZD1222 COVID-19 vaccine. This clone came up once. This CDR3 has 15 residues. Looked up from germline, CDR1 is MDHEN and CDR2 is SYDVKM. With 3 bases removed from V and 2 bases from J, the gap between germline ends came to 11 bases. This table comes from immunoSEQ multiplex PCR, and its TCRdb copy is limited to in-frame clones, with some not included. Of some 200,000 clones listed, 91% are singletons. This specimen was peripheral blood, taken 28 days after the second AZD1222 dose. This chain joins TRBV28 and TRBJ1-5; tentative D call: TRBD1 (5 bases). The TCR was taken from an adult who received the AZD1222 COVID-19 vaccine. The CDR3 is CASSFRRGGNQPQHF. In DNA form, the CDR3 reads TGTGCCAGCAGTTTTCGAAGGGGCGGCAATCAGCCCCAGCATTTT.